This T cell receptor beta chain came from a study of blood T cell repertoires in COVID-19. Study-wide context: The origin of the acute and convalescent COVID-19 samples was the United States, Italy and Spain. T cells, B-cell-depleted T cells, or PBMCs provided the cDNA or gDNA that served as material.

Measured with immunoSEQ multiplex PCR; TCRdb has only the in-frame clones, and not every one. This sample carries fewer than 200,000 clones, approximately 88% of them seen once, and the ten largest clones take about 10%. The TCR originated in a woman older than 75 with active or convalescent COVID-19. Material for sequencing was peripheral blood.

CDR3: CAGRTGISENSPLHF. As DNA, the CDR3 is TGTGCCGGACGGACAGGGATTTCAGAGAATTCACCCCTCCACTTT. V is TRBV19 and J is TRBJ1-6, with 8 nucleotides matching TRBD1. The CDR3 length is 15 residues. Germline V gives CDR1 LNHDA, CDR2 SQIVND (reference sequence). V was pared by 11 bases and J by 7 bases, with 13 bases of the junction left unmatched.